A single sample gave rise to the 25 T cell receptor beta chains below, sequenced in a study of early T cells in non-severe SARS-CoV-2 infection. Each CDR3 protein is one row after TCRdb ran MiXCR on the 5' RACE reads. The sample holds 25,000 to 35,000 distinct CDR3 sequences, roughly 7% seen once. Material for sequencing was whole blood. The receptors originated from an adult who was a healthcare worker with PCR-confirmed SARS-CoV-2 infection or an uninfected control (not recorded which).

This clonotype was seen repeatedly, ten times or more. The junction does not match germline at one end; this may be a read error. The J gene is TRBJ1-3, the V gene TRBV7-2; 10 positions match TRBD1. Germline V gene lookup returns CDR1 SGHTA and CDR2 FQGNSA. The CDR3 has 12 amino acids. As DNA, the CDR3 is TGTGCCAGCAGCTTAGCGAGGGGACAGGGGACCTTT. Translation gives CASSLARGQGTF.

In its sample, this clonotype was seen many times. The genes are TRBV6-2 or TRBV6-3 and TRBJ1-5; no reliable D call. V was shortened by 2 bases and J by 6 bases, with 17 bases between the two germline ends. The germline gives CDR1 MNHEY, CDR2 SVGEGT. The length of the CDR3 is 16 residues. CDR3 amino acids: CASSYPNYLGGQPQHF. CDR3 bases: TGTGCCAGCAGTTACCCGAACTACCTGGGAGGTCAGCCCCAGCATTTT.

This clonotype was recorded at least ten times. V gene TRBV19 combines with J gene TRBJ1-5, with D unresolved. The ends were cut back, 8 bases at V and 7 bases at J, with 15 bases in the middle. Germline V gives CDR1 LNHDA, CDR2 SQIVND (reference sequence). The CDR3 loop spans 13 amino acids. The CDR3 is CASQDAWGQPQHF. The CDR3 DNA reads TGTGCCAGTCAGGATGCGTGGGGACAGCCCCAGCATTTT.

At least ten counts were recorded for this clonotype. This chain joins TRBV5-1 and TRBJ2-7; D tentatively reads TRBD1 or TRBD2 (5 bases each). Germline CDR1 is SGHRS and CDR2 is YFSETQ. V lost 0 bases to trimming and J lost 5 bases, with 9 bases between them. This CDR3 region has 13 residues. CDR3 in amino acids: CASSLAWGNEQYF. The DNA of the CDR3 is TGCGCCAGCAGCTTGGCCTGGGGGAACGAGCAGTACTTC.

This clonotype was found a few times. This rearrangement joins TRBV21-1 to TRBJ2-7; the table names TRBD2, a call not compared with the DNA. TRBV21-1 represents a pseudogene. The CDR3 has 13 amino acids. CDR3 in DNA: TGTGCCAGCGGGGAACTAGTTCCCTACGAGCAGTACTTC. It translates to CASGELVPYEQYF.

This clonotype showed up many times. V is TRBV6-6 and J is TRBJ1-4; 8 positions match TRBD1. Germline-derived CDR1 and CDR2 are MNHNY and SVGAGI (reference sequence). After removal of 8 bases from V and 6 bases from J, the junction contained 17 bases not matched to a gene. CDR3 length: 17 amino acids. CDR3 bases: TGTGCCAGCCAAAGTTCCTTACAGGGGGGGCGGTATGAAAAACTGTTTTTT. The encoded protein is CASQSSLQGGRYEKLFF.

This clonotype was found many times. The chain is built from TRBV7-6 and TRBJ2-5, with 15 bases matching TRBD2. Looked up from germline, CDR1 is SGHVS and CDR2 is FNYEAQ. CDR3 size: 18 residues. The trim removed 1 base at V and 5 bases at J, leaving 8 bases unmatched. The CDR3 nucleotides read TGTGCCAGCAGCTTAGGAGGGACTAGCGGGAGGACTGGGGAGACCCAGTACTTC. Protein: CASSLGGTSGRTGETQYF.

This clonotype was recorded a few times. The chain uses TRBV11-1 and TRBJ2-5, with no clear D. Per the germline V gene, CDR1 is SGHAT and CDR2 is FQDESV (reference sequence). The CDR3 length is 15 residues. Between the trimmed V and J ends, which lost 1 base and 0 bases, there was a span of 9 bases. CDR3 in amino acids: CASSLVQMYQETQYF. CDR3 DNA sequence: TGTGCCAGCAGCTTAGTACAGATGTACCAAGAGACCCAGTACTTC.

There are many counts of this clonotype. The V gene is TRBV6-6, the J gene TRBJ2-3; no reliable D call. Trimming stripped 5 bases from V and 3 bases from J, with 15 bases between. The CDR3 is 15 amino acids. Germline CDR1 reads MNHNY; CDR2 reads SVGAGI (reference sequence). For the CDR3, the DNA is TGTGCCAGCAGTACCCGTCTGCAGAGGACAGATACGCAGTATTTT. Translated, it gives CASSTRLQRTDTQYF.

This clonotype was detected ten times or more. CDR3 sequence reads: CASSTEISSYNEQFF. CDR3 nucleotide sequence: TGTGCCAGCTCGACAGAGATTAGCTCCTACAATGAGCAGTTCTTC. This chain connects TRBV6-1 to TRBJ2-1; a weak D match, TRBD1 (5 bases). Trimming pared 8 bases from V and 0 bases from J, leaving 14 bases between. The CDR3 runs to 15 residues. Looked up from germline, CDR1 is MNHNS and CDR2 is SASEGT.

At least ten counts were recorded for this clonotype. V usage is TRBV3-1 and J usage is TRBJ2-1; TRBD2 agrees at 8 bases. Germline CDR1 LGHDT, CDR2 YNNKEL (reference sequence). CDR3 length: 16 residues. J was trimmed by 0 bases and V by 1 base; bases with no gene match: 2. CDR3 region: CASSQVTSGSYNEQFF. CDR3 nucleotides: TGTGCCAGCAGCCAAGTTACTAGCGGCTCCTACAATGAGCAGTTCTTC.

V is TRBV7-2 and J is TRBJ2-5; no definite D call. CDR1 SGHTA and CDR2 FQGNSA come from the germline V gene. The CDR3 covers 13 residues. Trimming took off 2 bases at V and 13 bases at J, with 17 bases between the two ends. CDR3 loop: CASSLLTLGPGYF. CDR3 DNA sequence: TGTGCCAGCAGCTTACTGACCCTGGGTCCCGGGTACTTC.

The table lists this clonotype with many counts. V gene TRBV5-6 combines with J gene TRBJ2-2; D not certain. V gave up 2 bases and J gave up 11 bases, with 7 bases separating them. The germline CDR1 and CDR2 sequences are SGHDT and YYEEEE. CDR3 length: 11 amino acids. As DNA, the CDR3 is TGTGCCAGCAGCTTTGGCTTAGAGCTGTTTTTT. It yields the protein CASSFGLELFF.

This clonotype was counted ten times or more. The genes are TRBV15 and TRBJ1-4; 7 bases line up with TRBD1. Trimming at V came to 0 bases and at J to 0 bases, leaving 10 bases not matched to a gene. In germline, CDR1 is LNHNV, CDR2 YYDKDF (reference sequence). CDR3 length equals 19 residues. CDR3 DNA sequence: TGTGCCACCAGCAGAGATAAACCGGGACAGCGAGCAACTAATGAAAAACTGTTTTTT. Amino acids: CATSRDKPGQRATNEKLFF.

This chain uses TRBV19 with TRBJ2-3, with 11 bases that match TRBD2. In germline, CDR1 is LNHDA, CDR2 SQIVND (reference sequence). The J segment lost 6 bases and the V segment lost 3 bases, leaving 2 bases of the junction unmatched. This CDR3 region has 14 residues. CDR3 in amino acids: CASSMASGRDTQYF. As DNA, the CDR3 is TGTGCCAGTAGTATGGCTAGCGGGAGGGATACGCAGTATTTT.

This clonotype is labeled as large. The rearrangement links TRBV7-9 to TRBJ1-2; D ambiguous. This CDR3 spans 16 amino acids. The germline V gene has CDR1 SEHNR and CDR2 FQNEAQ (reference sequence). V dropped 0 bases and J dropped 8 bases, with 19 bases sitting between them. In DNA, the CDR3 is TGTGCCAGCAGCTTAGCGTTTGGGAGAGGGAACGTGGGCTACACCTTC. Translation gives CASSLAFGRGNVGYTF.

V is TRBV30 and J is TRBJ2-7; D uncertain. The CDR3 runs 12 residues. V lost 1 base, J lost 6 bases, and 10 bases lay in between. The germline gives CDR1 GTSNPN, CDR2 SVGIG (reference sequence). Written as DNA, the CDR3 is TGTGCCTGGAGTGCCATCTTTAGCGAGCAGTACTTC. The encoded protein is CAWSAIFSEQYF. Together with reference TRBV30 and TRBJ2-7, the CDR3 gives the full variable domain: SQTIHQWPATLVQPVGSPLSLECTVEGTSNPNLYWYRQAAGRGLQLLFYSVGIGQISSEVPQNLSASRPQDRQFILSSKKLLLSDSGFYLCAWSAIFSEQYFGPGTRLTVT.

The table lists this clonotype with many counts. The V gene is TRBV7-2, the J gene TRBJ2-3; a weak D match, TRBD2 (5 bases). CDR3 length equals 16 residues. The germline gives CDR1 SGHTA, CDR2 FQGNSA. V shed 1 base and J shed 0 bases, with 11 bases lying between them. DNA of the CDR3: TGTGCCAGCAGCTTAGTAGCGAACCCTAGCACAGATACGCAGTATTTT. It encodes CASSLVANPSTDTQYF.

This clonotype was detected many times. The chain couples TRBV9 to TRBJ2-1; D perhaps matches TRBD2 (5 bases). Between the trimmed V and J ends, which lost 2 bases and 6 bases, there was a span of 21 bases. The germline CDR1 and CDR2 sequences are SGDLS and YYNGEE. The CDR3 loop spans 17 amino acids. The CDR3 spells CASSVDALRTARNEQFF. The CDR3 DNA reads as TGTGCCAGCAGCGTCGATGCTTTAAGGACTGCCCGCAATGAGCAGTTCTTC.

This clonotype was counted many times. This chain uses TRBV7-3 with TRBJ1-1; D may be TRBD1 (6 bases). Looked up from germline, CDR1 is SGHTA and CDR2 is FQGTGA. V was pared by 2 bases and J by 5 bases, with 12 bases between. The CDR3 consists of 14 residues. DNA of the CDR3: TGTGCCAGCAGCTTACAGGGGAGGGGAACTGAAGCTTTCTTT. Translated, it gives CASSLQGRGTEAFF.

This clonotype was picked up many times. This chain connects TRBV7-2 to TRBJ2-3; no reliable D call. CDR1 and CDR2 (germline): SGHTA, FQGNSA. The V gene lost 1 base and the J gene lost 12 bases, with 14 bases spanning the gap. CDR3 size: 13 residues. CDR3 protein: CASSLGNRLPQYF. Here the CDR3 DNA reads TGTGCCAGCAGCTTAGGCAATAGGTTGCCCCAGTATTTT. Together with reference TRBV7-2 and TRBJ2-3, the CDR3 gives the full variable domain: GAGVSQSPSNKVTEKGKDVELRCDPISGHTALYWYRQSLGQGLEFLIYFQGNSAPDKSGLPSDRFSAERTGGSVSTLTIQRTQQEDSAVYLCASSLGNRLPQYFGPGTRLTVL.

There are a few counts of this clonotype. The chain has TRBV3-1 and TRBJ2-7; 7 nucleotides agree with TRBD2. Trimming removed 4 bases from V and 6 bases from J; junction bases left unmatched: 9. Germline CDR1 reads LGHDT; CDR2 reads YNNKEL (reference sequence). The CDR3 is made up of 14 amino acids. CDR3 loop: CASSPSGTLGEQYF. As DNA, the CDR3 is TGTGCCAGCAGCCCGAGCGGGACCCTGGGCGAGCAGTACTTC.

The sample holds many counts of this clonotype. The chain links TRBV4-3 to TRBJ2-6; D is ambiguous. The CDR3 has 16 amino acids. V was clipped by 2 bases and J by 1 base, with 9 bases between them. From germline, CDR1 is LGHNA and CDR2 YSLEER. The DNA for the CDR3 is TGCGCCAGCAGCCAACCAACAGCTTCTGGGGCCAACGTCCTGACTTTC. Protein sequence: CASSQPTASGANVLTF.

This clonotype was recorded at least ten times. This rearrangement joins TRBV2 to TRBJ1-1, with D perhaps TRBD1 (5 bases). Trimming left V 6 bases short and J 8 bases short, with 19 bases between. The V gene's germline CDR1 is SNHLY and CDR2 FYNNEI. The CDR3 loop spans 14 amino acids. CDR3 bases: TGTGCCAGCAGGGGGGAAGGGCTACAGGCGGAAGCTTTCTTT. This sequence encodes CASRGEGLQAEAFF.

DNA for the CDR3: TGTGCCAGCAGCCTCACCGGACAGAATTACAATGAGCAGTTCTTC. Translating it yields CASSLTGQNYNEQFF. The chain uses TRBV7-3 and TRBJ2-1; D might be TRBD1 (6 bases). Deletions cut 5 bases from V and 4 bases from J, with 15 bases between. This CDR3 spans 15 amino acids. Germline V gene data show CDR1 as SGHTA and CDR2 as FQGTGA.